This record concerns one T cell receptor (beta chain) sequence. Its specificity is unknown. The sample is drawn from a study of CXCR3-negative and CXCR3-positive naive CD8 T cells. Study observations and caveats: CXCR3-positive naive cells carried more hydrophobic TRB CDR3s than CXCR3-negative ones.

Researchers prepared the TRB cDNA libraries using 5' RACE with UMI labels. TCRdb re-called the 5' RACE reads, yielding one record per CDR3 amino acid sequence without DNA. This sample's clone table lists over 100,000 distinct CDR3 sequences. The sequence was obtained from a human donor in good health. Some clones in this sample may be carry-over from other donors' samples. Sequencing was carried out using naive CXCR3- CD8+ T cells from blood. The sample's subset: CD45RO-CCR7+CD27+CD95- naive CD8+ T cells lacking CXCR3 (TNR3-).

This chain's CDR3 is CASSSARVSSYEQYF. The J gene is TRBJ2-7, the V gene TRBV5-1. The CDR3 runs 15 residues. Germline V lookup: CDR1 SGHRS, CDR2 YFSETQ.